Listed below are T cell receptor beta chains from one sample, sequenced in a study of cytomegalovirus exposure and HLA in healthy donors. The assay was immunoSEQ multiplex PCR, and TCRdb's table has in-frame clones only and misses some. Here the sample spans 150,000 to 200,000 clones, 77% being singletons. Sequencing was performed on PBMCs. These receptors were collected from a woman aged 25 to 39 in good health and CMV-seropositive. Both conserved end residues are part of each CDR3.

v_gene	CDR3aa
TRBV5-4	CASSLRQGSRNTIYF
TRBV6-4	CASRDPGGTEAFF
TRBV7-3	CASSLEGAYEQYF
TRBV5-1	CASSLAGEVTDTQYF
TRBV25-1	CASSEPDYGYTF
TRBV6-6	CASSYVGGAYEQYF
TRBV21-1	CASSKPGPSDRANQPQHF
TRBV19	CATSSWTADTQYF
TRBV4-1	CASSPTGGLDNEQFF
TRBV5-1	CASSVSGVDNEQFF
TRBV27	CASSPSTSRYEQYF
TRBV28	CASSFRLHHYEQYF
TRBV19	CASSGRTSTDTQYF
TRBV9	CASSLFPSTNEKLFF
TRBV11-3	CASSLGIAGSTGELFF
TRBV11-3	CASSLGLAEGARETQYF
TRBV5-1	CASSPSTSGSRNEQFF
TRBV30	CAWSLSGGAWVGELFF
TRBV14	CASSLGLQHSGNTIYF
TRBV6-5	CASSVDRGSNQPQHF
TRBV4-2	CASSPALWEGTDTQYF
TRBV7-9	CASTSLRELVNYGYTF
TRBV27	CASSYVGGANEQFF
TRBV10-3	CASAEGDYEQYF